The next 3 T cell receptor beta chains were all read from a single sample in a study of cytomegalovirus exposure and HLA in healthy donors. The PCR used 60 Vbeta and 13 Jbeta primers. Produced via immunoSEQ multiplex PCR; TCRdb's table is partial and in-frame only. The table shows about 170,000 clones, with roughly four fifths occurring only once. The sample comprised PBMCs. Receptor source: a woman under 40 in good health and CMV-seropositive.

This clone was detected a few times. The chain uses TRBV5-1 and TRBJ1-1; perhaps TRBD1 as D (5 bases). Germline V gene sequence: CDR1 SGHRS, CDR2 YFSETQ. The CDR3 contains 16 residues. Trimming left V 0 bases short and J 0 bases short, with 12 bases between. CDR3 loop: CASSLATGGMNTEAFF. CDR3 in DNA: TGCGCCAGCAGCTTGGCCACGGGGGGAATGAACACTGAAGCTTTCTTT.

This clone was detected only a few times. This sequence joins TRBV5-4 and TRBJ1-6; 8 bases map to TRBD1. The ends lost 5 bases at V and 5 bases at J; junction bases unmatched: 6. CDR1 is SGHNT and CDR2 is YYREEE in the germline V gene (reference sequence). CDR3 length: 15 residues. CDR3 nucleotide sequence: TGTGCCAGCAGGCTGACAGGGGTGGATAATTCACCCCTCCACTTT. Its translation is CASRLTGVDNSPLHF.

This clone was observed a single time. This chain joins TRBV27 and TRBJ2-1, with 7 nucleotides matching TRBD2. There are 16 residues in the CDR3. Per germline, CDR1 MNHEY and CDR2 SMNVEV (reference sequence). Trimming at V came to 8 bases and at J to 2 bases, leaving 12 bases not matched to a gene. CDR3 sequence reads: CASGTVRGRTYNEQFF. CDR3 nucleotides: TGTGCCAGCGGGACGGTTCGCGGGAGAACCTACAATGAGCAGTTCTTC.